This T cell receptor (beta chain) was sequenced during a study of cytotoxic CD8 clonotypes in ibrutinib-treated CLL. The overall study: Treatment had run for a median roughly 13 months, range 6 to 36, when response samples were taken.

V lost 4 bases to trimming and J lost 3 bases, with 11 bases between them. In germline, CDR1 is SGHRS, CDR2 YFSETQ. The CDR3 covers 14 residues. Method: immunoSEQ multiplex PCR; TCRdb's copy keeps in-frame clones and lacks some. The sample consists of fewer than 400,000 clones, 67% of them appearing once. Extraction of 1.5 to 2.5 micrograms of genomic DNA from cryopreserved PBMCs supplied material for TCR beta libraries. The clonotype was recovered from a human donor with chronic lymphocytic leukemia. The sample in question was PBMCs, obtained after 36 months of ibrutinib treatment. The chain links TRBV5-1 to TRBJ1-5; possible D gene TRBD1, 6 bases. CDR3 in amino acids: CASSPGTPNQPQHF. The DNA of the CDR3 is TGCGCCAGCAGCCCCGGGACACCCAATCAGCCCCAGCATTTT.